This passage covers 3 T cell receptor beta chains from one sample sequenced in a study of patients and donors after allogeneic stem cell transplantation. TCRdb itself ran the RT-PCR reads through MiXCR, one entry per CDR3 protein. The sample has approximately 200,000 distinct CDR3 sequences, around two fifths seen once; the top ten hold less than 40%. Sample: blood, either unsorted or a sorted T cell fraction (not recorded which). These receptors originate from a human donor who was either an allogeneic HSCT recipient or a stem cell or donor lymphocyte infusion donor (not recorded which). It is not recorded whose cells these are; they may come from a transplant donor.

V and J are TRBV12-3 or TRBV12-4 and TRBJ2-1; the D is unclear. The germline V and J ends were trimmed by 6 bases and 2 bases, with 17 bases remaining between them. The CDR3 contains 16 residues. CDR3 amino acids: CASSPPDGPPYNEQFF. CDR3 DNA sequence: TGTGCCAGCAGCCCACCTGACGGTCCCCCCTACAATGAGCAGTTCTTC.

J is TRBJ1-5 and V is TRBV29-1; 7 bases align to TRBD1. The CDR3 runs 15 residues. Trimming cost V 4 bases and J 4 bases; bases outside gene matches: 10. Germline values: CDR1 SQVTM, CDR2 ANQGSEA. CDR3 protein: CSVVIGTAVNQPQHF. Here the CDR3 DNA reads TGCAGCGTTGTAATTGGGACAGCCGTAAATCAGCCCCAGCATTTT.

The V call is TRBV28, the J call TRBJ2-3, with 8 positions matching TRBD2. The CDR3 spans 15 residues. Germline values: CDR1 MDHEN, CDR2 SYDVKM. After removal of 8 bases from V and 5 bases from J, the junction contained 12 bases not matched to a gene. The CDR3 protein is CASPPERERGDTQYF. The DNA of the CDR3 is TGTGCCAGCCCACCCGAGCGGGAGAGGGGAGATACGCAGTATTTT.